The rows below give T cell receptor beta chains drawn from one sample of a study of blood T cell repertoires in COVID-19. Sequencing used immunoSEQ multiplex PCR; TCRdb keeps in-frame clones, though not all of them. The sample includes about 250,000 clones, roughly 85% seen only once; the top ten take around 9.8%. The sample consisted of PBMCs or T cells enriched from blood (not recorded which). These receptors all stem from a woman between 45 and 65 years old with acute COVID-19. CDR3s include the opening cysteine and the closing phenylalanine or tryptophan. D genes are given only for firm matches. Size is omitted from some rows. Given values are once, few, many or a class for expanded clones.

length	size	V	D	J	CDR3	DNA
14	-	TRBV25-1	-	TRBJ1-2	CASSAQGSNYGYTF	TGTGCCAGCAGTGCACAGGGAAGTAACTATGGCTACACCTTC
14	-	TRBV7-2	-	TRBJ2-7	CASSFSSVLYEQYF	TGTGCCAGCAGCTTTAGCAGTGTACTCTACGAGCAGTACTTC
14	once	TRBV25-1	-	TRBJ2-3	CASSEWENTDTQYF	TGTGCCAGCAGTGAATGGGAGAACACAGATACGCAGTATTTT
13	-	TRBV9	-	TRBJ1-1	CASGQTVGTEAFF	TGTGCCAGCGGACAGACTGTGGGAACTGAAGCTTTCTTT
16	-	TRBV6-5	TRBD1	TRBJ1-6	CASSYPTGQGYSPLHF	TGTGCCAGCAGTTACCCGACCGGACAGGGTTATTCACCCCTCCACTTT
15	-	TRBV25-1	TRBD1	TRBJ1-3	CASGGQLDSGNTIYF	TGTGCCAGCGGGGGACAGCTGGACTCTGGAAACACCATATATTTT
15	-	TRBV7-2	-	TRBJ1-3	CASSSMDRSGNTIYF	TGTGCCAGCAGCTCCATGGACAGAAGTGGAAACACCATATATTTT
15	-	TRBV4-3	-	TRBJ1-6	CASSQDRQGDSPLHF	TGCGCCAGCAGCCAAGACCGCCAGGGTGATTCACCCCTCCACTTT
15	-	TRBV5-4	TRBD1	TRBJ2-2	CASSLGGQGFGELFF	TGTGCCAGCAGCCTGGGCGGACAGGGGTTCGGGGAGCTGTTTTTT
15	-	TRBV7-9	-	TRBJ1-1	CASSLGMAGGTEAFF	TGTGCCAGCAGCTTAGGGATGGCCGGGGGCACTGAAGCTTTCTTT
15	few	TRBV3-1/TRBV3-2	TRBD1	TRBJ2-3	CASSRATGRTDTQYF	TGTGCCAGCAGCCGAGCGACAGGGCGCACAGATACGCAGTATTTT
16	-	TRBV6-2/TRBV6-3	-	TRBJ2-5	CASSYGGLNGQETQYF	TGTGCCAGCAGTTACGGGGGCCTTAACGGGCAAGAGACCCAGTACTTC
12	-	TRBV29-1	-	TRBJ1-1	CSVPGVNTEAFF	TGCAGCGTTCCGGGAGTGAACACTGAAGCTTTCTTT
13	-	TRBV7-3	-	TRBJ1-2	CASSPNGADGYTF	TGTGCCAGCAGCCCCAATGGGGCGGATGGCTACACCTTC
16	-	TRBV7-2	TRBD2	TRBJ2-1	CASSLWGGGSYNEQFF	TGTGCCAGCAGCTTATGGGGCGGGGGGTCTTACAATGAGCAGTTCTTC
15	-	TRBV7-6	-	TRBJ2-7	CASSPTGLTGYEQYF	TGTGCCAGCAGCCCTACGGGGTTGACCGGCTACGAGCAGTACTTC
17	-	TRBV10-1	TRBD2	TRBJ2-3	CASSPGGAGATTDTQYF	TGCGCCAGCAGCCCCGGAGGAGCGGGGGCTACCACAGATACGCAGTATTTT
11	-	TRBV20-1	-	TRBJ2-3	CSATAGAPQYF	TGCAGTGCTACCGCTGGGGCTCCGCAGTATTTT
13	-	TRBV10-1	TRBD1	TRBJ1-1	CASSRGLNTEAFF	TGCGCCAGCAGTAGGGGGCTGAACACTGAAGCTTTCTTT
12	-	TRBV30	-	TRBJ1-2	CAWSVIGAGYTF	TGTGCCTGGAGTGTAATTGGGGCTGGCTACACCTTC
16	once	TRBV5-6	-	TRBJ1-1	CASSSPGFPLNTEAFF	TGTGCCAGCAGTTCGCCAGGGTTCCCCTTGAACACTGAAGCTTTCTTT
16	-	TRBV2	-	TRBJ1-2	CASSERGSLFEYGYTF	TGTGCCAGCAGTGAGAGGGGGAGTCTTTTTGAGTATGGCTACACCTTC
14	-	TRBV30	-	TRBJ1-1	CAWTTVWGHEGAFF	TGTGCCTGGACCACTGTTTGGGGGCACGAGGGAGCTTTCTTT
15	-	TRBV7-2	-	TRBJ1-5	CASRQTGSNNQPQHF	TGTGCCAGCAGGCAGACAGGTTCGAACAATCAGCCCCAGCATTTT
14	once	TRBV19	-	TRBJ2-5	CASSPRERGETQYF	TGTGCCAGTAGTCCCCGTGAGCGCGGAGAGACCCAGTACTTC
16	once	TRBV7-8	-	TRBJ2-1	CASSLGVTWINNEQFF	TGTGCCAGCAGCTTAGGGGTGACATGGATAAACAATGAGCAGTTCTTC
13	-	TRBV5-5	TRBD1	TRBJ1-5	CASSGGQGGPQHF	TGTGCCAGCAGCGGGGGACAGGGGGGGCCCCAGCATTTT
14	-	TRBV19	-	TRBJ1-5	CASSSEPGNQPQHF	TGTGCCAGTAGTTCCGAACCAGGGAATCAGCCCCAGCATTTT
17	-	TRBV10-3	TRBD1	TRBJ1-5	CAISGGQGSGSNQPQHF	TGTGCCATCAGTGGGGGACAGGGGTCCGGTAGCAATCAGCCCCAGCATTTT
14	-	TRBV4-1	TRBD1	TRBJ1-4	CASSTRTGDEKLFF	TGCGCCAGCAGCACCCGGACAGGGGATGAAAAACTGTTTTTT
12	-	TRBV5-1	-	TRBJ2-5	CASSLYQETQYF	TGCGCCAGCAGCCTGTACCAAGAGACCCAGTACTTC
12	many	TRBV9	TRBD1	TRBJ1-1	CASSGETGAAFF	TGTGCCAGCAGCGGGGAGACAGGGGCGGCTTTCTTT
14	-	TRBV9	-	TRBJ2-2	CASSARVNTGELFF	TGTGCCAGCAGCGCCAGGGTGAACACCGGGGAGCTGTTTTTT
12	-	TRBV6-4	-	TRBJ1-2	CASSQGRHGYTF	TGTGCCAGCAGTCAGGGCCGCCACGGCTACACCTTC
16	-	TRBV9	-	TRBJ1-1	CASSPRGLGMNTEAFF	TGTGCCAGCAGCCCGAGAGGGCTTGGGATGAACACTGAAGCTTTCTTT
20	-	TRBV24-1	TRBD1	TRBJ1-5	CATSDDPGGAWLYSNQPQHF	TGTGCCACCAGTGATGATCCAGGGGGCGCATGGCTTTATAGCAATCAGCCCCAGCATTTT
19	-	TRBV7-9	-	TRBJ1-6	CASSSSGVGVRTPASPLHF	TGTGCCAGCAGTTCATCAGGCGTTGGTGTGCGGACACCGGCTTCACCCCTCCACTTT
17	-	TRBV19	-	TRBJ1-2	CASSIGPKAEANYGYTF	TGTGCCAGTAGTATAGGTCCGAAGGCGGAAGCTAACTATGGCTACACCTTC
13	-	TRBV4-3	-	TRBJ1-1	CASSLGGNTEAFF	TGCGCCAGCAGCCTAGGGGGGAACACTGAAGCTTTCTTT
17	-	TRBV7-6	TRBD1	TRBJ1-2	CASSFGVRTGDPYGYTF	TGTGCCAGCAGCTTTGGGGTTCGGACAGGGGATCCCTATGGCTACACCTTC
13	-	TRBV9	-	TRBJ1-2	CASSVEADYGYTF	TGTGCCAGCAGCGTAGAGGCGGACTATGGCTACACCTTC
15	-	TRBV10-3	-	TRBJ2-3	CAISEPGREPDTQYF	TGTGCCATCAGTGAGCCAGGCCGGGAGCCAGATACGCAGTATTTT
15	once	TRBV6-5	TRBD1	TRBJ2-5	CASSIGTGEAETQYF	TGTGCCAGCAGTATTGGGACAGGGGAGGCAGAGACCCAGTACTTC
13	-	TRBV7-2	-	TRBJ1-1	CASSRQVNTEAFF	TGTGCCAGCAGCCGACAGGTGAACACTGAAGCTTTCTTT
15	-	TRBV14	-	TRBJ1-6	CASSHGGSYNSPLHF	TGTGCCAGCAGCCACGGTGGTTCCTATAATTCACCCCTCCACTTT
13	-	TRBV6-6	-	TRBJ2-5	CASSYSEGGTQYF	TGTGCCAGCAGTTACTCGGAGGGCGGGACCCAGTACTTC
15	-	TRBV21-1	-	TRBJ1-1	CASSKLGQDHTEAFF	TGTGCCAGCAGCAAGCTCGGACAAGACCACACTGAAGCTTTCTTT
15	-	TRBV10-1	TRBD1	TRBJ2-3	CASSDLTGGRDTQYF	TGCGCCAGCAGCGATTTGACAGGGGGCAGGGATACGCAGTATTTT
12	few	TRBV30	-	TRBJ2-7	CAWTEGSGEQYF	TGTGCCTGGACTGAGGGCTCGGGCGAGCAGTACTTC
16	-	TRBV5-1	TRBD2	TRBJ2-5	CASSLEPAGGPETQYF	TGCGCCAGCAGCTTGGAGCCAGCGGGGGGGCCTGAGACCCAGTACTTC
15	-	TRBV5-4	TRBD2	TRBJ2-7	CASSSPERGAIEQYF	TGTGCCAGCAGCTCCCCCGAGCGGGGGGCCATCGAGCAGTACTTC
16	-	TRBV9	TRBD2	TRBJ2-1	CASSVGASGGPSEQFF	TGTGCCAGCAGCGTAGGGGCTAGCGGGGGGCCGAGTGAGCAGTTCTTC
15	-	TRBV6-5	TRBD1	TRBJ1-5	CASSRASQGEQPQHF	TGTGCCAGCAGTAGAGCTTCGCAGGGGGAACAGCCCCAGCATTTT
15	once	TRBV11-2	-	TRBJ1-6	CASSLGLRDNSPLHF	TGTGCCAGCAGCTTAGGCCTCCGCGATAATTCACCCCTCCACTTT
15	few	TRBV4-1	TRBD1	TRBJ1-2	CASSQDRATGKGYTF	TGCGCCAGCAGCCAAGATAGGGCGACAGGGAAGGGCTACACCTTC
12	-	TRBV6-1	-	TRBJ1-1	CASSEITGRAFF	TGTGCCAGCAGTGAAATCACAGGGCGAGCTTTCTTT
14	-	TRBV19	TRBD1	TRBJ1-1	CASRWTGEGTEAFF	TGTGCCAGTAGATGGACAGGGGAAGGAACTGAAGCTTTCTTT
14	-	TRBV5-1	-	TRBJ1-5	CASSPDAVNQPQHF	TGCGCCAGCAGCCCCGACGCGGTAAATCAGCCCCAGCATTTT
14	once	TRBV6-5	TRBD1	TRBJ1-2	CASSMAGGHYGYTF	TGTGCCAGCAGTATGGCAGGGGGCCACTATGGCTACACCTTC
15	-	TRBV5-1	TRBD1	TRBJ1-1	CASSFTAGRGLEAFF	TGCGCCAGCAGCTTTACCGCCGGCAGGGGGCTTGAAGCTTTCTTT